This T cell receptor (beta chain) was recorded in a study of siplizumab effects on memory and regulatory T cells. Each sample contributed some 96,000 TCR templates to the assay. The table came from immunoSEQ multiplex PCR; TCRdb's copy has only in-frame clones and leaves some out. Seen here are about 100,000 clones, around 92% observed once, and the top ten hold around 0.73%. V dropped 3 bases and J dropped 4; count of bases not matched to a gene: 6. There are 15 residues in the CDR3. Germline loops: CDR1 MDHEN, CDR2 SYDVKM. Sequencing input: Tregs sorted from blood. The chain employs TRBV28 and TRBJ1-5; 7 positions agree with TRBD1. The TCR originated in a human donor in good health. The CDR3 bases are TGTGCCAGCAGTTTTTTAAGGGGGCCTAATCAGCCCCAGCATTTT. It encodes CASSFLRGPNQPQHF.